This paragraph reports one T cell receptor beta chain. Germline V gene lookup returns CDR1 ENHRY and CDR2 SYGVKD. J gave up 4 bases and V 2 bases, and 14 bases lay outside the gene matches. This CDR3 has 18 amino acids. This sample is drawn from a study of T cells in Graves' hyperthyroidism and ophthalmopathy. The investigators amplified TCR beta CDR3 regions from RNA transcripts. A set of HTBI primers served as the primers for a first-round RT-PCR of the TCR CDR3. TCRdb re-analysed the multiplex PCR reads in MiXCR, keeping a single row per CDR3 protein. The repertoire holds some 490,000 distinct CDR3 sequences, with roughly 15% as singletons.

The clonotype was recovered from a woman aged 30 to 39 with Graves' ophthalmopathy. Specimen: blood. This chain joins TRBV10-3 and TRBJ2-7, with 10 nucleotides matching TRBD1. Here the CDR3 reads CAISEPDRGTGTPYEQYF. CDR3 DNA sequence: TGTGCCATCAGTGAGCCGGACAGGGGGACAGGGACTCCATACGAGCAGTACTTC.